The 13 T cell receptor beta chains listed next were all sequenced from one sample in a study of blood T cell repertoires in COVID-19. Clones were read by immunoSEQ multiplex PCR, and TCRdb kept only the in-frame ones, dropping some. The table shows 410,000 or so clones, with 89% occurring only once. Specimen: peripheral blood. The receptors shown here come from a middle-aged woman with COVID-19, enrolled during active disease.

This clone has a handful of counts. The chain combines TRBV18 with TRBJ1-2, with D unresolved. Germline V gives CDR1 KGHSH, CDR2 LQKENI. Trimming shortened V by 1 base and J by 2 bases, and 8 bases separated the two germline ends. CDR3 length equals 14 residues. The CDR3 reads CASSPLPGNYGYTF. DNA of the CDR3: TGTGCCAGCTCACCACTGCCGGGAAACTATGGCTACACCTTC.

The rearrangement uses TRBV5-4 and TRBJ2-5; possible D gene TRBD1, 6 bases. Per the germline V gene, CDR1 is SGHNT and CDR2 is YYREEE (reference sequence). V lost 4 bases, J lost 5 bases, and 12 bases lay in between. The CDR3 runs to 13 residues. CDR3 loop: CASSPTDRETQYF. As DNA, the CDR3 is TGTGCCAGCAGCCCCACTGACAGGGAGACCCAGTACTTC.

The V and J genes are TRBV7-2 and TRBJ1-1, with D possibly being TRBD1 (5 bases). With 6 bases removed from V and 7 bases from J, the gap between germline ends came to 15 bases. Germline CDR1 SGHTA, CDR2 FQGNSA. The CDR3 totals 13 residues. The CDR3 DNA reads TGTGCCAGCAGGGGGGGGGACTACGGTGAAGCTTTCTTT. It yields the protein CASRGGDYGEAFF.

The rearrangement joins TRBV5-3 to TRBJ2-1, with no clear D. TRBV5-3 carries the ORF label, with uncertain function. V lost 2 bases and J lost 4, with 13 bases in between. CDR3 size: 15 residues. The CDR3 spells CARSFISVQYNEQFF. DNA for the CDR3: TGTGCCAGAAGCTTTATATCGGTACAGTACAATGAGCAGTTCTTC.

This chain joins TRBV7-6 and TRBJ2-1; D remains ambiguous. Trimming took off 1 base at V and 10 bases at J, with 8 bases between the two ends. CDR1 is SGHVS, CDR2 FNYEAQ, per germline. CDR3 length equals 12 residues. For the CDR3, the DNA is TGTGCCAGCAGCTTAGGCGGATACGAGCAGTTCTTC. This encodes CASSLGGYEQFF.

CDR3: CASSLTGPHGYTF. In DNA form, the CDR3 reads TGTGCCAGCAGCTTAACAGGACCGCATGGCTACACCTTC. The chain employs TRBV7-2 and TRBJ1-2, with a possible D match to TRBD1 (5 bases). V was clipped by 2 bases and J by 6 bases, with 10 bases between them. This CDR3 has 13 amino acids. The germline gives CDR1 SGHTA, CDR2 FQGNSA.

V usage is TRBV5-1 and J usage is TRBJ1-1; D is undetermined. V lost 0 bases and J 4 bases, leaving 13 bases between the germline ends. Germline CDR1 SGHRS, CDR2 YFSETQ. There are 15 residues in the CDR3. DNA of the CDR3: TGCGCCAGCAGCTTGGCGGTTTGGGAGACCACTGAAGCTTTCTTT. Its translation is CASSLAVWETTEAFF.

The chain is built from TRBV12-3 or TRBV12-4 and TRBJ2-1; a weak D match, TRBD1 (5 bases). Trimming shortened V by 5 bases and J by 3 bases, and 8 bases separated the two germline ends. The CDR3 runs 13 residues. The CDR3 nucleotides read TGTGCCAGCAGTCCCCAGGGCTACAATGAGCAGTTCTTC. It translates to CASSPQGYNEQFF.

In its sample, this clone was seen a few times. The V call is TRBV3-1 (or the pseudogene TRBV3-2), the J call TRBJ2-1; 7 nucleotides match TRBD2. Germline trimming cut 1 base from V and 11 bases from J; bases unmatched to any gene: 8. The CDR3 is 14 amino acids. CDR1 LGHDT and CDR2 YNNKEL come from the germline V gene (reference sequence). The CDR3 nucleotides are TGTGCCAGCAGCCAAGCGGGAGGCTCGGCGAAGCAGTTCTTC. Its protein product is CASSQAGGSAKQFF.

The J gene is TRBJ1-3, the V gene TRBV30, with unresolved D. Germline V lookup: CDR1 GTSNPN, CDR2 SVGIG (reference sequence). Trimming took off 1 base at V and 0 bases at J, with 4 bases between the two ends. There are 13 residues in the CDR3. The CDR3 bases are TGTGCCTGGAGTGCCAGCTCTGGAAACACCATATATTTT. Protein product: CAWSASSGNTIYF. The variable domain in full, completed from reference TRBV30 and TRBJ1-3, reads SQTIHQWPATLVQPVGSPLSLECTVEGTSNPNLYWYRQAAGRGLQLLFYSVGIGQISSEVPQNLSASRPQDRQFILSSKKLLLSDSGFYLCAWSASSGNTIYFGEGSWLTVV.

The chain employs TRBV28 and TRBJ1-1; the D is unclear. Germline CDR1 and CDR2: MDHEN and SYDVKM. The germline V and J ends were trimmed by 4 bases and 3 bases, with 9 bases remaining between them. The CDR3 is 13 amino acids. The CDR3 nucleotides are TGTGCCAGCAGTTCCGCAGGCCACACTGAAGCTTTCTTT. The encoded protein is CASSSAGHTEAFF.

This chain links TRBV30 with TRBJ1-5; TRBD1 matches at 9 bases. This CDR3 has 15 residues. Germline lookup yields CDR1 GTSNPN and CDR2 SVGIG (reference sequence). V was pared by 3 bases and J by 4 bases, with 7 bases of the junction left unmatched. The CDR3 loop reads CAWSLRQGGNQPQHF. The CDR3 DNA is TGTGCCTGGAGCCTTCGACAGGGGGGGAATCAGCCCCAGCATTTT.

The chain recombines TRBV29-1 with TRBJ2-3; possible D gene TRBD2, 5 bases. The CDR3 sequence is 14 residues long. Germline CDR1 is SQVTM and CDR2 is ANQGSEA. V shed 3 bases and J shed 0 bases, with 10 bases lying between them. CDR3 residues: CSVELAFSTDTQYF. The CDR3, as DNA: TGCAGCGTTGAGTTAGCGTTCAGCACAGATACGCAGTATTTT.